These T cell receptor beta chains were read from a single sample in a study of blood T cell repertoires in COVID-19. Produced via immunoSEQ multiplex PCR; TCRdb's table is partial and in-frame only. The profile shows about 100,000 clones, roughly 85% of them singletons. The sequenced sample was peripheral blood. The receptors come from a woman aged 70-85 years with acute or convalescent COVID-19. Both conserved end residues are trimmed from each CDR3.

j_call cdr3_length v_call cdr3_aa
TRBJ1-5 13 TRBV10-2 ASSEFRGVGQPQH
TRBJ1-3 13 TRBV19 ASSISGVFGNTIY
TRBJ1-4 14 TRBV27 ASSLLRARGNEKLF
TRBJ2-6 14 TRBV12-5 ASAGTVSSGANVLT
TRBJ2-2 13 TRBV18 ASSLISTNTGELF
TRBJ1-5 16 TRBV6-1 ASSEWFLGQGTNQPQH
TRBJ2-1 13 TRBV7-8 ASSLGVLAGNEQF
TRBJ2-6 17 TRBV4-3 ASSQKARGGDTGANVLT
TRBJ2-3 10 TRBV2 ASRPQGKTQY
TRBJ1-5 12 TRBV5-1 ASSEQGRDQPQH
TRBJ2-5 10 TRBV10-2 ASTRQGETQY
TRBJ1-4 12 TRBV6-1 ASSDWAGDEKLF
TRBJ1-2 13 TRBV27 ASSLQGEDFYGYT
TRBJ1-1 12 TRBV11-2 ASSQTGVNTEAF
TRBJ1-1 13 TRBV7-8 ASAGRGGKNTEAF
TRBJ2-7 9 TRBV12-3/TRBV12-4 ASSSRYEQY
TRBJ1-1 12 TRBV3-1/TRBV3-2 ASSQGQGVTEAF
TRBJ2-3 15 TRBV2 ASSELAGGRGTDTQY
TRBJ2-3 12 TRBV11-2 ASSRGLVTDTQY